Each of the 27 T cell receptor beta chains below was sequenced from the same sample in a study of blood T cells in healthy people across ages. Combining a sample-barcoded 5' primer with a J-beta primer mix, a second PCR ran for 7 to 11 cycles. A single record per CDR3 protein comes from TCRdb applying MiXCR to the 5' RACE reads. The sample includes roughly 1.4 million distinct CDR3 sequences, roughly 60% seen only once; the top ten take under 8.5%. The source material was blood. The origin of the receptors is a man aged 18 to 30 in good health.

The chain has TRBV4-3 and TRBJ1-2; no clear D gene. Per germline, CDR1 LGHNA and CDR2 YSLEER. V lost 0 bases to trimming and J lost 4 bases, with 6 bases between them. The CDR3 is made up of 13 amino acids. CDR3 loop: CASSQDTAYGYTF. In DNA, the CDR3 is TGCGCCAGCAGCCAAGATACCGCCTATGGCTACACCTTC.

The V call is TRBV7-9, the J call TRBJ1-6; possible D gene TRBD1, 5 bases. Between the trimmed V and J ends, which lost 6 bases and 8 bases, there was a span of 11 bases. The CDR3 is made up of 13 amino acids. The V gene's germline CDR1 is SEHNR and CDR2 FQNEAQ (reference sequence). The chain's CDR3 is CASSWDGDSPLHF. DNA of the CDR3: TGTGCCAGCAGTTGGGACGGGGATTCACCCCTCCACTTT.

This chain connects TRBV7-9 to TRBJ2-3; D gene uncertain. This CDR3 comprises 13 residues. CDR1 is SEHNR and CDR2 is FQNEAQ in the germline V gene (reference sequence). Trimming shortened V by 8 bases and J by 1 base, and 10 bases separated the two germline ends. The CDR3 reads CASLSYGTDTQYF. As DNA, the CDR3 is TGTGCCAGCCTCTCCTATGGCACAGATACGCAGTATTTT.

The CDR3 DNA is TGTGCCACTGGGGACAGAAGGGTGTTCTCTGGGGCCAACGTCCTGACTTTC. Its protein is CATGDRRVFSGANVLTF. This chain links TRBV10-3 with TRBJ2-6, with 7 bases lining up with TRBD1. Germline CDR1 and CDR2: ENHRY and SYGVKD. Trimming removed 10 bases from V and 0 bases from J; junction bases left unmatched: 12. This CDR3 region has 17 residues.

The V call is TRBV7-6, the J call TRBJ2-1; D remains unclear. The germline gives CDR1 SGHVS, CDR2 FNYEAQ. Trimming took off 0 bases at V and 0 bases at J, with 9 bases between the two ends. The CDR3 covers 16 residues. The CDR3 sequence: CASSLATADSYNEQFF. Written as DNA, the CDR3 is TGTGCCAGCAGCTTAGCAACTGCCGACTCCTACAATGAGCAGTTCTTC.

V and J are TRBV4-2 and TRBJ1-4; a possible D gene is TRBD1 (5 bases). The V gene's germline CDR1 is LGHNA and CDR2 YNFKEQ. V lost 0 bases to trimming and J lost 6 bases, with 14 bases between them. This CDR3 has 16 amino acids. The CDR3 nucleotides read TGTGCCAGCAGCCAAGAGTCGGTGGGGGAGTATGAAAAACTGTTTTTT. It yields the protein CASSQESVGEYEKLFF.

This chain links TRBV7-2 with TRBJ2-2; unclear D gene. Germline assignment: CDR1 SGHTA and CDR2 FQGNSA. Trimming pared 1 base from V and 2 bases from J, leaving 8 bases between. There are 15 residues in the CDR3. The CDR3 spells CASSLDGTNTGELFF. CDR3 coding DNA: TGTGCCAGCAGCTTAGATGGCACCAACACCGGGGAGCTGTTTTTT.

This chain links TRBV7-2 with TRBJ2-1, with 14 bases identical to TRBD2. CDR3 length: 20 residues. The junction had 9 bases not matched to a gene; V was cut back by 2 bases and J by 0 bases. Germline loops: CDR1 SGHTA, CDR2 FQGNSA. The chain's CDR3 is CASSLRGTSGGANSYNEQFF. The DNA for the CDR3 is TGTGCCAGCAGCTTAAGGGGGACTAGCGGGGGTGCGAACTCCTACAATGAGCAGTTCTTC. The whole variable domain, filled in from reference TRBV7-2 and TRBJ2-1, reads GAGVSQSPSNKVTEKGKDVELRCDPISGHTALYWYRQSLGQGLEFLIYFQGNSAPDKSGLPSDRFSAERTGGSVSTLTIQRTQQEDSAVYLCASSLRGTSGGANSYNEQFFGPGTRLTVL.

The chain employs TRBV6-6 and TRBJ1-6; TRBD1 is a possible D gene (6 bases). The CDR3 spans 16 residues. The V end lost 2 bases, the J end lost 5 bases, and 13 bases lay between the germline ends. From germline, CDR1 is MNHNY and CDR2 SVGAGI (reference sequence). CDR3 nucleotide sequence: TGTGCCAGCAGTTACGCGGGGGCAGGGGATAATTCACCCCTCCACTTT. It specifies CASSYAGAGDNSPLHF.

This clonotype was counted between two and nine times. The gene calls are TRBV4-1 and TRBJ2-3; tentatively, D is TRBD1 (6 bases). CDR3 length: 15 amino acids. Germline-derived CDR1 and CDR2 are MGHRA and YSYEKL. Between the trimmed V and J ends, which lost 0 bases and 2 bases, there was a span of 9 bases. CDR3 DNA sequence: TGCGCCAGCAGCCAAGATTCAGGGGCCACAGATACGCAGTATTTT. This codes for CASSQDSGATDTQYF.

This chain uses TRBV6-5 with TRBJ1-2; D unclear. V lost 6 bases and J lost 8, with 19 bases in between. The germline V gene has CDR1 MNHEY and CDR2 SVGAGI. The length of the CDR3 is 14 residues. The CDR3 reads CASRTNQNRGGYTF. The CDR3 DNA follows: TGTGCCAGCAGAACCAACCAAAATAGAGGAGGCTACACCTTC.

The chain joins TRBV6-2 or TRBV6-3 to TRBJ1-1; D not certain. CDR3 size: 11 residues. From germline, CDR1 is MNHEY and CDR2 SVGEGT. V lost 4 bases and J lost 8, with 8 bases in between. The CDR3 DNA sequence: TGTGCCAGCAGTTGGTACCACGAAGCTTTCTTT. The encoded protein is CASSWYHEAFF.

This clonotype has only one observation. The CDR3 reads CSARAGGYEQFF. CDR3 in DNA: TGCAGTGCTAGGGCGGGAGGTTACGAGCAGTTCTTC. The V call is TRBV20-1, the J call TRBJ2-1; 8 nucleotides line up with TRBD2. The CDR3 has 12 residues. Germline assignment: CDR1 DFQATT and CDR2 SNEGSKA (reference sequence). The trim removed 3 bases at V and 10 bases at J, leaving 5 bases unmatched.

The chain employs TRBV15 and TRBJ2-3; no clear D gene. This CDR3 is 15 amino acids long. Trimming pared 5 bases from V and 0 bases from J, leaving 12 bases between. Germline values: CDR1 LNHNV, CDR2 YYDKDF (reference sequence). CDR3 residues: CATSVRRSSTDTQYF. CDR3 sequence (DNA): TGTGCCACCAGCGTCCGGCGGTCTAGCACAGATACGCAGTATTTT.

This sequence joins TRBV25-1 and TRBJ2-2; a weak D match, TRBD2 (6 bases). Germline V gene sequence: CDR1 MGHDK, CDR2 SYGVNS. V was shortened by 4 bases and J by 4 bases, with 7 bases between the two germline ends. The CDR3 runs to 13 residues. DNA of the CDR3: TGTGCCAGCAGTGGTAGCGGCACCGGGGAGCTGTTTTTT. As protein: CASSGSGTGELFF.

The gene calls are TRBV11-2 and TRBJ2-7, with 7 bases that match TRBD2. CDR1 SGHAT and CDR2 FQNNGV come from the germline V gene. The CDR3 length is 16 residues. Losses at the gene ends were 3 bases for V and 7 bases for J; bases not matched to a gene: 15. The CDR3 sequence: CASSFLPQWTRGEQYF. In DNA form, the CDR3 reads TGTGCCAGCAGCTTCTTACCTCAATGGACTAGAGGGGAGCAGTACTTC.

The chain carries TRBV4-2 and TRBJ2-1, with 7 nucleotides matching TRBD2. J gave up 6 bases and V 0 bases, and 11 bases lay outside the gene matches. The CDR3 consists of 17 residues. Germline V gene sequence: CDR1 LGHNA, CDR2 YNFKEQ. CDR3 coding DNA: TGTGCCAGCAGCCAAGATCTGAGGGCGGGAGCTGGCAATGAGCAGTTCTTC. Its protein is CASSQDLRAGAGNEQFF.

On this clonotype itself: Germline is not matched at one junction end, which may reflect a read error. The J gene is TRBJ2-2, the V gene TRBV7-6; 11 nucleotides agree with TRBD2. The CDR3 is 15 residues long. The germline CDR1 and CDR2 sequences are SGHVS and FNYEAQ. CDR3 DNA sequence: TGTGCCAACAGCTTAGCGGGAGGGCCCGGCGGGGAGCTGTTTTTT. It yields the protein CANSLAGGPGGELFF.

This clonotype has a handful of counts. The chain links TRBV29-1 to TRBJ2-7, with D possibly being TRBD1 (6 bases). The CDR3 loop spans 15 amino acids. The V and J ends lost 0 bases and 6 bases respectively, with 18 bases between them. Germline V gives CDR1 SQVTM, CDR2 ANQGSEA. The CDR3 here is CSVEDGIQGRGEQYF. The CDR3 DNA follows: TGCAGCGTTGAAGACGGCATACAGGGCCGGGGCGAGCAGTACTTC.

The table lists this clonotype with a count of one. This chain links TRBV12-3 or TRBV12-4 with TRBJ1-6; D remains unclear. V shed 1 base and J shed 8 bases, with 9 bases lying between them. This CDR3 comprises 14 residues. CDR3 sequence: CASSLVQPYSPLHF. In nucleotides, the CDR3 is TGTGCCAGCAGTTTAGTACAGCCATATTCACCCCTCCACTTT.

The rearrangement joins TRBV4-1 to TRBJ2-7; tentatively, D is TRBD1 (6 bases). The tail of the sequence fits TRBJ2-5 better, so the J call may be wrong. CDR3 size: 14 residues. Germline V gene data show CDR1 as MGHRA and CDR2 as YSYEKL. The CDR3 DNA is TGCGCCAGCAGCCCCGATGGGGGCGGTGAGACCCAGTACTTC. Translation gives CASSPDGGGETQYF.

There are a few counts of this clonotype. The rearrangement uses TRBV7-9 and TRBJ2-7, with D unresolved. CDR1 and CDR2 from the germline V gene are SEHNR and FQNEAQ (reference sequence). Trimming left V 0 bases short and J 4 bases short, with 10 bases between. The CDR3 sequence is 14 residues long. The CDR3 protein is CASSLAGRNYEQYF. The CDR3 DNA reads as TGTGCCAGCAGCTTAGCAGGTCGGAATTACGAGCAGTACTTC.

The chain carries TRBV6-2 or TRBV6-3 and TRBJ1-5; D not certain. Trimming shortened V by 5 bases and J by 4 bases, and 12 bases separated the two germline ends. CDR1 and CDR2 (germline): MNHEY, SVGEGT. This CDR3 comprises 14 residues. CDR3 sequence: CASSDTGPNQPQHF. DNA of the CDR3: TGTGCCAGCAGTGATACTGGGCCGAATCAGCCCCAGCATTTT.

The chain has TRBV25-1 and TRBJ1-3; no clear D. V lost 3 bases, J lost 6 bases, and 9 bases lay in between. Germline CDR1 is MGHDK and CDR2 is SYGVNS. This CDR3 contains 13 residues. The CDR3 DNA is TGTGCCAGCAGTGATTTTAGGTTAAACACCATATATTTT. As protein: CASSDFRLNTIYF.

The V call is TRBV20-1, the J call TRBJ2-7; TRBD2 aligns across 11 bases. Germline V gene lookup returns CDR1 DFQATT and CDR2 SNEGSKA (reference sequence). The CDR3 contains 13 residues. Germline trimming cut 5 bases from V and 4 bases from J; bases unmatched to any gene: 4. CDR3 sequence: CSALTSGVYEQYF. The CDR3 bases are TGCAGTGCTTTGACTAGCGGGGTTTACGAGCAGTACTTC.

This sequence joins TRBV5-1 and TRBJ1-1; perhaps TRBD1 as D (6 bases). The V gene lost 1 base and the J gene lost 0 bases, with 16 bases spanning the gap. Germline V gives CDR1 SGHRS, CDR2 YFSETQ. The CDR3 extends over 17 amino acids. As DNA, the CDR3 is TGCGCCAGCAGCTTGCCGCGCACGACAGGCATGAACACTGAAGCTTTCTTT. This encodes CASSLPRTTGMNTEAFF.

The chain is built from TRBV27 and TRBJ1-1; TRBD1 matches at 7 bases. This CDR3 is 15 amino acids long. The ends lost 7 bases at V and 1 base at J; junction bases unmatched: 9. In germline, CDR1 is MNHEY, CDR2 SMNVEV (reference sequence). Here the CDR3 DNA reads TGTGCCAGCAATTCTCTACAGGGGCCGAACACTGAAGCTTTCTTT. Protein sequence: CASNSLQGPNTEAFF.